These T cell receptor beta chains were read from a single sample in a study of blood T cell repertoires in COVID-19. Method: immunoSEQ multiplex PCR; TCRdb's copy keeps in-frame clones and lacks some. The sample has 180,000 or so clones; around 85% are singletons. Sequencing used peripheral blood. The origin of the receptors is a woman between 55 and 75 years old with acute or convalescent COVID-19. The CDR3 runs from the conserved cysteine through the conserved F or W. Each record gives: clone size, J gene, D gene, V gene, CDR3 DNA, CDR3 protein. The D gene is left open where the match is weak. Not all rows give a size; the values are once, few, many and, for expanded clones, a class.

. TRBJ2-7 . TRBV12-2 TGTGCAAGTCGCCCAAGAGTTGGACTGACTAGCTCCTACGAGCAGTACTTC CASRPRVGLTSSYEQYF
once TRBJ2-1 TRBD2 TRBV3-1/TRBV3-2 TGTGCCAGCAGCACCCCTAGCGGGGCCTACAATGAGCAGTTCTTC CASSTPSGAYNEQFF
. TRBJ1-4 . TRBV25-1 TGTGCCAGCAGTGTAGGGGGGGCCCCAACTAATGAAAAACTGTTTTTT CASSVGGAPTNEKLFF
. TRBJ2-1 TRBD2 TRBV7-4 TGTGCCAGCAGCTTAACGAGCGGGAGGGACAGTGAGCAGTTCTTC CASSLTSGRDSEQFF
. TRBJ1-2 TRBD1 TRBV6-1 TGTGCCAGCAGTGAAGGCCGGGACAGGGGAGATGGCTACACCTTC CASSEGRDRGDGYTF
. TRBJ2-1 . TRBV5-4 TGTGCCAGCAGGTCCATGACAGACGCCTACAATGAGCAGTTCTTC CASRSMTDAYNEQFF
. TRBJ2-1 . TRBV28 TGTGCCAGCCGACTTAACAATGAGCAGTTCTTC CASRLNNEQFF
. TRBJ1-1 TRBD1 TRBV2 TGTGCCAGCAGTGGCGACAGGGTGAACACTGAAGCTTTCTTT CASSGDRVNTEAFF
. TRBJ2-1 TRBD2 TRBV24-1 TGTGCCACCAGTGTAGCGGGAGGCTCTTACAATGAGCAGTTCTTC CATSVAGGSYNEQFF
. TRBJ1-2 . TRBV3-1/TRBV3-2 TGTGCCAGCAGCCCGGGGGGCTATGGCTACACCTTC CASSPGGYGYTF
. TRBJ1-3 . TRBV10-2 TGCGCCAGCAGTCGGGGACTGGATGGAAACACCATATATTTT CASSRGLDGNTIYF
. TRBJ1-2 . TRBV30 TGTGCCTGGAGTTCTCTCTCAGCTAACTATGGCTACACCTTC CAWSSLSANYGYTF
. TRBJ1-1 TRBD1 TRBV30 TGTGCCTGGGCCATCCCGACAGGGGGGCCGAACACTGAAGCTTTCTTT CAWAIPTGGPNTEAFF
. TRBJ1-6 . TRBV19 TGTGCCAGTAGTATCGGGAGCTCCTATAATTCACCCCTCCACTTT CASSIGSSYNSPLHF
. TRBJ1-5 . TRBV27 TGTGCCAGCAGGGGCTGGGCAGGGGGCAATCAGCCCCAGCATTTT CASRGWAGGNQPQHF
. TRBJ2-5 . TRBV9 TGTGCCAGCAGCGTTTACGGACTACAAGAGACCCAGTACTTC CASSVYGLQETQYF
. TRBJ2-1 . TRBV4-1 TGCGCCAGCAGCCAGGGGGCCCTCTACAATGAGCAGTTCTTC CASSQGALYNEQFF
. TRBJ2-1 . TRBV5-4 TGTGCCAGCAGCTTGGGCGGGATGAGGAGAAATGAGCAGTTCTTC CASSLGGMRRNEQFF
. TRBJ2-5 TRBD2 TRBV6-5 TGTGCCAGCAGGGGACTAGCGGGAGTCGGAGAGACCCAGTACTTC CASRGLAGVGETQYF
. TRBJ1-1 . TRBV7-3 TGTGCCAGCAGCTTAATGAGGGAAACTGAAGCTTTCTTT CASSLMRETEAFF
few TRBJ2-2 . TRBV19 TGTGCCAGTAGTGGAGGCGCGGCTACGAACACCGGGGAGCTGTTTTTT CASSGGAATNTGELFF
. TRBJ1-5 TRBD1 TRBV3-1/TRBV3-2 TGTGCCAGCAGCCTCGGACAGGGGGCAGGACAGCCCCAGCATTTT CASSLGQGAGQPQHF
few TRBJ2-7 TRBD1 TRBV6-5 TGTGCCAGCGGGACAGGGCTGTACGAGCAGTACTTC CASGTGLYEQYF
. TRBJ2-5 . TRBV28 TGTGCCAGCAACTCCCCGTCAATCGCCACCGGGGAGACCCAGTACTTC CASNSPSIATGETQYF
. TRBJ1-4 TRBD1 TRBV5-1 TGCGCCAGCAGCACGGGACAGCCCGCGGCTAATGAAAAACTGTTTTTT CASSTGQPAANEKLFF
once TRBJ2-1 TRBD2 TRBV7-3 TGTGCCAGCAGCCGGGACTATTACAATGAGCAGTTCTTC CASSRDYYNEQFF
. TRBJ1-2 . TRBV27 TGTGCCAGCAGTACGTATCGGGGGGGCCTAGACGGCTACACCTTC CASSTYRGGLDGYTF
once TRBJ1-6 TRBD1 TRBV5-6 TGTGCCAGCAGCTTGGCTGGGACAGGCGAAAATTCACCCCTCCACTTT CASSLAGTGENSPLHF
. TRBJ2-5 . TRBV28 TGTGCCAGCAGCCTCTACCCTCAGGGGGAGACCCAGTACTTC CASSLYPQGETQYF
few TRBJ1-5 . TRBV6-5 TGTGCCAGCACCGCTACAGATAGCAATCAGCCCCAGCATTTT CASTATDSNQPQHF
many TRBJ1-1 . TRBV6-5 TGTGCCAGCAGACGAGCGGACGGTGAAGCTTTCTTT CASRRADGEAFF
. TRBJ1-1 TRBD1 TRBV6-1 TGTGCCAGCAGTGAGAAGAGACAGGGGAACACTGAAGCTTTCTTT CASSEKRQGNTEAFF
. TRBJ1-2 . TRBV5-1 TGCGCCAGCAGCCCAATGGAGGGGACCTATGGCTACACCTTC CASSPMEGTYGYTF
once TRBJ2-1 TRBD2 TRBV7-3 TGTGCCAGCAGCTTAAGTGCGGCTAGCGGTGGCGAGCAGTTCTTC CASSLSAASGGEQFF
. TRBJ2-1 TRBD1 TRBV6-1 TGTGCCAGCAGTGAAGAGGGGGCTCGGTACAATGAGCAGTTCTTC CASSEEGARYNEQFF
. TRBJ2-1 TRBD2 TRBV5-1 TGCGCCAGCAGCTTGCAGACTAGCGGAATAAGGAATGAGCAGTTCTTC CASSLQTSGIRNEQFF
. TRBJ2-1 TRBD2 TRBV5-1 TGCGCCAGCAGCTTGGCCAGCGGGGCCCCCTACAATGAGCAGTTCTTC CASSLASGAPYNEQFF
. TRBJ2-3 . TRBV11-3 TGTGCCAGCAGCCCCCCTTCGGCCGGAGCAGATACGCAGTATTTT CASSPPSAGADTQYF
few TRBJ2-3 . TRBV9 TGTGCCAGCAGCGAGCACTACGGGAGAGGGCTAGATACGCAGTATTTT CASSEHYGRGLDTQYF
. TRBJ1-3 . TRBV3-1/TRBV3-2 TGTGCCAGCAGCCAAGGACTGTCGAACACCATATATTTT CASSQGLSNTIYF
. TRBJ1-3 TRBD1 TRBV19 TGTGCCAGTAGATACAGGGGGCCCGGAAACACCATATATTTT CASRYRGPGNTIYF
. TRBJ1-1 TRBD1 TRBV5-6 TGTGCCAGCAGACCCCAGGGGGCTGGGACTGAAGCTTTCTTT CASRPQGAGTEAFF
. TRBJ1-2 . TRBV28 TGTGCCAGCAGCTACCGCCAGGTGGGCTACACCTTC CASSYRQVGYTF
. TRBJ1-1 TRBD1 TRBV9 TGTGCCAGCAGCACTGGGACAGGGGAGAACACTGAAGCTTTCTTT CASSTGTGENTEAFF